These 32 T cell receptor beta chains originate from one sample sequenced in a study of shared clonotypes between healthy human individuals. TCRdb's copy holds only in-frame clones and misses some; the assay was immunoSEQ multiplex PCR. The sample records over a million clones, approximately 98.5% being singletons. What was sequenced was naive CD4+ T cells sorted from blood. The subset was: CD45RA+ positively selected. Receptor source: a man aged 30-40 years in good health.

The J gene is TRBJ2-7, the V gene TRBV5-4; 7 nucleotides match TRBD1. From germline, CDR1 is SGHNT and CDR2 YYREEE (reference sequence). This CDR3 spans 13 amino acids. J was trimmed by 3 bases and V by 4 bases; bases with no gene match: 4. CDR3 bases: TGTGCCAGCAGCCACCGGACAGGCTACGAGCAGTACTTC. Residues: CASSHRTGYEQYF.

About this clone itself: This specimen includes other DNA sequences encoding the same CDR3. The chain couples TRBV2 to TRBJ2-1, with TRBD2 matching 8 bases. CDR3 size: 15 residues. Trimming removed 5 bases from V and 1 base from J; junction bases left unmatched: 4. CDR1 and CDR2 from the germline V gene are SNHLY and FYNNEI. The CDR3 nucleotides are TGTGCCAGCAGTCCAAGCGGGAGTTCCTACAATGAGCAGTTCTTC. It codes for CASSPSGSSYNEQFF.

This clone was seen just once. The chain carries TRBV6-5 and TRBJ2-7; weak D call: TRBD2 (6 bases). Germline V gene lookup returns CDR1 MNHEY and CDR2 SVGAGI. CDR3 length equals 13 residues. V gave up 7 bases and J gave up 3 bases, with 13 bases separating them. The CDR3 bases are TGTGCCAGCATATCGCCCGGGAGCTACGAGCAGTACTTC. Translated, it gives CASISPGSYEQYF.

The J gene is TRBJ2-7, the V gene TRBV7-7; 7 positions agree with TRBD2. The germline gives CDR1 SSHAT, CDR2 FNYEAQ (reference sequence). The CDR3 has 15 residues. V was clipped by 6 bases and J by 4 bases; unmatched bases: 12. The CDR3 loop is CASRSSGLGNYEQYF. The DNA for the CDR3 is TGTGCCAGCAGAAGTAGCGGGCTGGGCAATTACGAGCAGTACTTC.

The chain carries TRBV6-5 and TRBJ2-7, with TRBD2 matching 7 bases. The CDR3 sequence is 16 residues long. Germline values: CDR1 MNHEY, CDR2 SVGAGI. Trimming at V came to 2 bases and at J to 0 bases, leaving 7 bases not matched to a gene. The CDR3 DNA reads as TGTGCCAGCAGTTACGCGTTGCGGACTAGCTCCTACGAGCAGTACTTC. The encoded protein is CASSYALRTSSYEQYF.

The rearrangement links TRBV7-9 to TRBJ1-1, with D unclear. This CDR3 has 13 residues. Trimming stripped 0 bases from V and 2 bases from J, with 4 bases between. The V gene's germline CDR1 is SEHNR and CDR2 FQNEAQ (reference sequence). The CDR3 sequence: CASSLALNTEAFF. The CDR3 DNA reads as TGTGCCAGCAGCTTAGCCCTTAACACTGAAGCTTTCTTT.

Written as DNA, the CDR3 is TGTGCCAGCAGTCCCTACTCGAACAGGGGTGGCTACACCTTC. The encoded protein is CASSPYSNRGGYTF. The chain carries TRBV28 and TRBJ1-2, with 7 bases aligning to TRBD1. V gave up 5 bases and J gave up 7 bases; unmatched junction bases: 10. Per germline, CDR1 MDHEN and CDR2 SYDVKM. CDR3 size: 14 residues.

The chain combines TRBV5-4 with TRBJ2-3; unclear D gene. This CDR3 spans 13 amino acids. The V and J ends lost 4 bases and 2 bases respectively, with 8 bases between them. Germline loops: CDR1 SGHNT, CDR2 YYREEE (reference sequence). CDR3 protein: CASSNRFTDTQYF. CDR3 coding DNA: TGTGCCAGCAGCAACCGTTTCACAGATACGCAGTATTTT.

Written as DNA, the CDR3 is TGTGCCTGGTCAGGGGACCCGAACTATGGCTACACCTTC. This gives the protein CAWSGDPNYGYTF. This sequence joins TRBV30 and TRBJ1-2; tentative D call: TRBD1 (6 bases). The V gene lost 5 bases and the J gene lost 2 bases, with 12 bases spanning the gap. Per the germline V gene, CDR1 is GTSNPN and CDR2 is SVGIG (reference sequence). The CDR3 runs to 13 residues.

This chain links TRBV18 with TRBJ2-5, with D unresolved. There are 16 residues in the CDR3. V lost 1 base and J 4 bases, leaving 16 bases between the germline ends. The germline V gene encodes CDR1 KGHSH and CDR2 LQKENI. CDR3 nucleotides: TGTGCCAGCTCACCACGGAATCCCACTTTACGAGAGACCCAGTACTTC. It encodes CASSPRNPTLRETQYF.

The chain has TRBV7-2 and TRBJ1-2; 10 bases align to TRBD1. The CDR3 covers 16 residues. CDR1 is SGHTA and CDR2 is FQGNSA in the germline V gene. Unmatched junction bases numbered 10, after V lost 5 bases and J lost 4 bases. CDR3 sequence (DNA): TGTGCCAGCAGCCCCCTTCCGGGACAGGGGACCTATGGCTACACCTTC. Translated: CASSPLPGQGTYGYTF.

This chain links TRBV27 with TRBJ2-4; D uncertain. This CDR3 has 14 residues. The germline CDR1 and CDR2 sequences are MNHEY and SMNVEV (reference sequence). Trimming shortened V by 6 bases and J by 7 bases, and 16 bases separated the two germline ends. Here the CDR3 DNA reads TGTGCCAGCAGGCCCTCTGGGGTTGAGAACATTCAGTACTTC. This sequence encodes CASRPSGVENIQYF.

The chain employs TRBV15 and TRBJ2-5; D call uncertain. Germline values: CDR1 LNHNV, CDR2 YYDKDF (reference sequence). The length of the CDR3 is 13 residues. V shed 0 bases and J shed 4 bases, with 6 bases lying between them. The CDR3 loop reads CATSRDEAETQYF. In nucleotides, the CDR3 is TGTGCCACCAGCAGAGATGAGGCAGAGACCCAGTACTTC.

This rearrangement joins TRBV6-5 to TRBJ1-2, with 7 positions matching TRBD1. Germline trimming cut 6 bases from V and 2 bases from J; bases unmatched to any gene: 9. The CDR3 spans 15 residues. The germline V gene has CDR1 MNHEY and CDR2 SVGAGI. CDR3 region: CASSPGGQRNYGYTF. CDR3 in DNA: TGTGCCAGCAGCCCCGGGGGACAGAGAAACTATGGCTACACCTTC.

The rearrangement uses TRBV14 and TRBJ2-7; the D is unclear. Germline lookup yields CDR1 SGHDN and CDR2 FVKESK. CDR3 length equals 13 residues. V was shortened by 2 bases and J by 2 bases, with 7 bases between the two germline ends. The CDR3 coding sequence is TGTGCCAGCAGCCAAACCCACCCCTACGAGCAGTACTTC. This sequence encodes CASSQTHPYEQYF.

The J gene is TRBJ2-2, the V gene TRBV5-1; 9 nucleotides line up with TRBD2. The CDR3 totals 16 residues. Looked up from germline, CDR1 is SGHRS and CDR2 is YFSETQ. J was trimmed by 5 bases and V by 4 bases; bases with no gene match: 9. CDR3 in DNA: TGCGCCAGCAGCGTGGTTGGCCTAGCGGGGACCGGGGAGCTGTTTTTT. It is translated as CASSVVGLAGTGELFF.

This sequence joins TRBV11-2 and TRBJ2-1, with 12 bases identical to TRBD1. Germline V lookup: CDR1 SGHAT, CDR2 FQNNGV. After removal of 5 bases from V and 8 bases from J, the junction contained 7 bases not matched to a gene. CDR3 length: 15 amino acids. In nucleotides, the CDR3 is TGTGCCAGCAGCCTCGGGACAGGGGGCGGGTATGAGCAGTTCTTC. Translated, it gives CASSLGTGGGYEQFF.

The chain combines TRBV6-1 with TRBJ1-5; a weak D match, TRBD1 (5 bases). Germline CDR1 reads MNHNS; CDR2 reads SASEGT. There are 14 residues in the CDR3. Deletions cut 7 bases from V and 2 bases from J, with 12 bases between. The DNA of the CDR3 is TGTGCCAGCAACCCTGACAGAGGCAATCAGCCCCAGCATTTT. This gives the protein CASNPDRGNQPQHF.

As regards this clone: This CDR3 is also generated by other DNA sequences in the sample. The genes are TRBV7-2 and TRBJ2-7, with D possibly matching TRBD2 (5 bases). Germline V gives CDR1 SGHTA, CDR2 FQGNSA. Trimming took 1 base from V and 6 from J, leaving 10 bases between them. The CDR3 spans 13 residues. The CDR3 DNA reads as TGTGCCAGCAGCTTAGAGTTTCGGGGCGAGCAGTACTTC. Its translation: CASSLEFRGEQYF.

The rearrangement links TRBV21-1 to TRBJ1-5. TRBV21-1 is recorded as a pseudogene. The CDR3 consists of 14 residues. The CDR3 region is CASSKGRSNQPQHF. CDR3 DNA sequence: TGTGCCAGCAGCAAGGGACGGAGCAATCAGCCCCAGCATTTT.

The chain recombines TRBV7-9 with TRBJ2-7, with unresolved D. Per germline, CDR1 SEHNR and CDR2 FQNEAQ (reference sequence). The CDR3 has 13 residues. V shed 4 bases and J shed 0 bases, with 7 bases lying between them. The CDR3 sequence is CASSSVVSYEQYF. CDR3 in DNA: TGTGCCAGCAGCTCCGTTGTCTCCTACGAGCAGTACTTC.

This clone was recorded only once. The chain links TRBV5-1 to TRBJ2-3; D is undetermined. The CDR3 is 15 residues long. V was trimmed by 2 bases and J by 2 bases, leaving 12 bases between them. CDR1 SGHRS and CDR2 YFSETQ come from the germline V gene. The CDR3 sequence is CASSFEPTNTDTQYF. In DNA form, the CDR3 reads TGCGCCAGCAGCTTCGAGCCTACAAACACAGATACGCAGTATTTT.

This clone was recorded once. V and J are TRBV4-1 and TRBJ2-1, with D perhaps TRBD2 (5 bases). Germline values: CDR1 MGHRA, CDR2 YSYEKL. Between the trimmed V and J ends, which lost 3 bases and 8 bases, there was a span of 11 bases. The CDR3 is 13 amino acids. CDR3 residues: CASSHFGVHEQFF. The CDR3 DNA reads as TGCGCCAGCAGCCATTTCGGGGTCCATGAGCAGTTCTTC.

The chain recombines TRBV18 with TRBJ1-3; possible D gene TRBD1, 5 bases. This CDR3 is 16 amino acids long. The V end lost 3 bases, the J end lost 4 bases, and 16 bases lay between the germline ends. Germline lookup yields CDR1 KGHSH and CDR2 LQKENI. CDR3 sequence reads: CASSPSGARLGNTIYF. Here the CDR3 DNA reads TGTGCCAGCTCACCCTCCGGGGCCAGACTCGGAAACACCATATATTTT.

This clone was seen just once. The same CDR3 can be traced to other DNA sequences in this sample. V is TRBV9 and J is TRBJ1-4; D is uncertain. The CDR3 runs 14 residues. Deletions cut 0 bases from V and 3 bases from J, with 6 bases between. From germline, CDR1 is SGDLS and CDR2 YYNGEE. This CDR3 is CASSVGQANEKLFF. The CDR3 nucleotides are TGTGCCAGCAGCGTAGGCCAAGCTAATGAAAAACTGTTTTTT.

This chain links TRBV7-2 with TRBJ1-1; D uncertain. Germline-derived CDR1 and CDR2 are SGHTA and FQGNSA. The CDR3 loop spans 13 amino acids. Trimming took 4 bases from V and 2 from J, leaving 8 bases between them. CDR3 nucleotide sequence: TGTGCCAGCAGCTCCGATCCAAACACTGAAGCTTTCTTT. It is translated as CASSSDPNTEAFF.

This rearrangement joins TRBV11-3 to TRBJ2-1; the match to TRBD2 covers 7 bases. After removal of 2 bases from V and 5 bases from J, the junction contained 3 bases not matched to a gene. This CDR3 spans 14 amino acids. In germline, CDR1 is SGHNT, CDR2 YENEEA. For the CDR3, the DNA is TGTGCCAGCAGCTTAACTCGGGAGGACAATGAGCAGTTCTTC. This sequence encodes CASSLTREDNEQFF. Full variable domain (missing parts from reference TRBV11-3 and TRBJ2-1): EAGVVQSPRYKIIEKKQPVAFWCNPISGHNTLYWYLQNLGQGPELLIRYENEEAVDDSQLPKDRFSAERLKGVDSTLKIQPAELGDSAVYLCASSLTREDNEQFFGPGTRLTVL.

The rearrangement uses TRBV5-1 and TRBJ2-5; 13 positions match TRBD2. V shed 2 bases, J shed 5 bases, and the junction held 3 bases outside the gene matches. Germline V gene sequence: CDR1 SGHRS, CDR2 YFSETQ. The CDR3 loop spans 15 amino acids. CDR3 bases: TGCGCCAGCAGCTTTGGACTAGCGGGAGCGGAGACCCAGTACTTC. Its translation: CASSFGLAGAETQYF.

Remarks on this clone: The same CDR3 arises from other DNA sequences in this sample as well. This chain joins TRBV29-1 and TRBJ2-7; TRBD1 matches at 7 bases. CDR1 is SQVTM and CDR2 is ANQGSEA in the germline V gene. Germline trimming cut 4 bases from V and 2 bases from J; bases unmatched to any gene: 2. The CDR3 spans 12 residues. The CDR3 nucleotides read TGCAGCGTTGTCCAGGGGGCCTACGAGCAGTACTTC. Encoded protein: CSVVQGAYEQYF.

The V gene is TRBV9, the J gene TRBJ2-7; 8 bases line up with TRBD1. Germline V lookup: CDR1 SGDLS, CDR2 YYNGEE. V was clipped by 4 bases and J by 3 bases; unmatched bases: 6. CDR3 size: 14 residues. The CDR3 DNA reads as TGTGCCAGCAGCAAAGGACAGGGTAACTACGAGCAGTACTTC. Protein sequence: CASSKGQGNYEQYF. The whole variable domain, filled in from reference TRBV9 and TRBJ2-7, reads DSGVTQTPKHLITATGQRVTLRCSPRSGDLSVYWYQQSLDQGLQFLIQYYNGEERAKGNILERFSAQQFPDLHSELNLSSLELGDSALYFCASSKGQGNYEQYFGPGTRLTVT.

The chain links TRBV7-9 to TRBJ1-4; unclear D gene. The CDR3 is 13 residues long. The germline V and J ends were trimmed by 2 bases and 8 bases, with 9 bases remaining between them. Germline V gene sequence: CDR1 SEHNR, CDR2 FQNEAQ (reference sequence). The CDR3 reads CASSLSGREKLFF. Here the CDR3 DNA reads TGTGCCAGCAGCTTATCCGGTCGCGAAAAACTGTTTTTT.

Written as DNA, the CDR3 is TGTGCCAGCAGCTTGATGGGGCTGAGCAATCAGCCCCAGCATTTT. As protein: CASSLMGLSNQPQHF. The chain links TRBV5-4 to TRBJ1-5; weak D call: TRBD1 (5 bases). Germline V gene lookup returns CDR1 SGHNT and CDR2 YYREEE (reference sequence). The CDR3 covers 15 residues. The V gene lost 1 base and the J gene lost 1 base, with 9 bases spanning the gap.